Given below is one T cell receptor beta chain in context. This CDR3 spans 17 amino acids. V dropped 4 bases and J dropped 6; count of bases not matched to a gene: 16. The V gene's germline CDR1 is LGHNA and CDR2 YNFKEQ. A J-beta primer mix and a sample-barcoded 5' primer were used in a second PCR of about 7 to 12 cycles. TCRdb called the 5' RACE reads again in MiXCR, with one record for every CDR3 protein. The repertoire holds 1,300,000 or so distinct CDR3 sequences, with 55% to 75% as singletons. This entry comes from a study of blood T cells in healthy people across ages. This receptor was taken from a man between 18 and 35 years old in good health. This sequence joins TRBV4-2 and TRBJ2-3; 7 nucleotides line up with TRBD2. Sequencing input: blood. DNA for the CDR3: TGTGCCAGCAGCCCGTGGACTAGTACCTCGAGGCCGGATACGCAGTATTTT. It encodes CASSPWTSTSRPDTQYF.